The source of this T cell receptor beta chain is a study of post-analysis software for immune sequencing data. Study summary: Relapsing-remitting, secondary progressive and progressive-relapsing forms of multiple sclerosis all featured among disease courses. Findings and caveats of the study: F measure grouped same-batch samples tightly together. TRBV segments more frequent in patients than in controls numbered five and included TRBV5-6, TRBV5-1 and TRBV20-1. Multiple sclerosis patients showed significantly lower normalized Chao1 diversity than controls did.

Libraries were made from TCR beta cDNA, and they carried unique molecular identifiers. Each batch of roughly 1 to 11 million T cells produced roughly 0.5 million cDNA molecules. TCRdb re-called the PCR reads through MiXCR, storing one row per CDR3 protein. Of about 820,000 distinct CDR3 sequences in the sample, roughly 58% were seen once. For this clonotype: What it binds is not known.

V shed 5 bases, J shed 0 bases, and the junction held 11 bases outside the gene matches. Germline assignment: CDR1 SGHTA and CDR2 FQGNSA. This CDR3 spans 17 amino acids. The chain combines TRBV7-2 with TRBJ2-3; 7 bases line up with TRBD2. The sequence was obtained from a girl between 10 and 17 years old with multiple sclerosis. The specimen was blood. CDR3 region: CASSLLPGRGSTDTQYF. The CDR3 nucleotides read TGTGCCAGCAGCCTCCTGCCTGGGCGGGGGAGCACAGATACGCAGTATTTT. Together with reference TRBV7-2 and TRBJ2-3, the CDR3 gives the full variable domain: GAGVSQSPSNKVTEKGKDVELRCDPISGHTALYWYRQSLGQGLEFLIYFQGNSAPDKSGLPSDRFSAERTGGSVSTLTIQRTQQEDSAVYLCASSLLPGRGSTDTQYFGPGTRLTVL.